One T cell receptor (beta chain) is described in this entry. In the authors' workflow: From reference gene primer amplification, estimates of nucleated cell counts were derived. The assay was immunoSEQ multiplex PCR, and TCRdb's table has in-frame clones only and misses some. For V, J and clone size, that table is used; D and trimming come from the DNA. The sample lists approximately 240,000 clones, about nine tenths occurring once. The source of the sample is a study of blood T cell repertoires in COVID-19. About the study: The United States, Italy and Spain provided the acute and convalescent COVID-19 samples. From T cells, B-cell-depleted T cells, or PBMCs came the material, which was cDNA or gDNA.

Enrolment of Seattle patients took place during active infection, and they were followed longitudinally. Germline V gene sequence: CDR1 MNHNY, CDR2 SVGAGI (reference sequence). V lost 6 bases to trimming and J lost 1 base; unmatched junction nucleotides: 11. The CDR3 has 16 amino acids. The gene calls are TRBV6-6 and TRBJ1-1; 7 positions agree with TRBD1. The sequenced material came from peripheral blood. The receptor's source is a man younger than 40 with COVID-19, enrolled during active disease. The CDR3 nucleotides read TGTGCCAGCAGCCCCGGCGACAGGGTTACGAACACTGAAGCTTTCTTT. This sequence encodes CASSPGDRVTNTEAFF.